This T cell receptor beta chain was found in a study of OX40 agonist ivuxolimab in advanced cancers. The overall study: Three patients, one with hepatocellular carcinoma and two with cutaneous melanoma, responded partially.

The study sampled blood at baseline, cycle 4 day 1, and cycle 7 day 1. The length of the CDR3 is 15 residues. Trimming took 3 bases from V and 4 from J; bases not matched to a gene: 5. Germline CDR1 is SGDLS and CDR2 is YYNGEE. Measured with immunoSEQ multiplex PCR; TCRdb has only the in-frame clones, and not every one. Here the sample spans around 76,000 clones, around 92% being singletons. This receptor was taken from an adult with an advanced solid tumor such as melanoma, head and neck, liver or kidney cancer. V and J are TRBV9 and TRBJ2-1; TRBD2 agrees at 9 bases. This material consisted of CD4+ or CD8+ T cells sorted from blood, taken in a trial of the OX40 agonist ivuxolimab. This CDR3 is CASSEGLAEYNEQFF. In nucleotides, the CDR3 is TGTGCCAGCAGCGAGGGACTAGCTGAGTACAATGAGCAGTTCTTC.